This T cell receptor (beta chain) originates from a study of Graves' ophthalmopathy and Graves' hyperthyroidism. This CDR3 has 17 residues. With 6 bases clipped from V and 5 bases from J, the junction kept 14 bases outside the gene matches. Germline V gives CDR1 MDHEN, CDR2 SYDVKM. This clonotype has at least ten counts. Scientists amplified the TCR beta CDR3 regions from RNA transcripts. RT-PCR with HTBI primers came first, then second-round multiplex PCR. One entry per CDR3 protein results from TCRdb running MiXCR on the multiplex PCR reads. This sample carries fewer than 600,000 distinct CDR3 sequences, approximately 15% of them seen once, and the ten largest clones take over 8%.

Sequencing was performed on blood. This chain uses TRBV28 with TRBJ1-5; 9 bases are a match to TRBD1. The receptor comes from a woman aged 25 to 39 with Graves' ophthalmopathy. CDR3 bases: TGTGCCAGCAGACCCTCAATGGGACAGGGAGGGGATCAGCCCCAGCATTTT. It specifies CASRPSMGQGGDQPQHF.